Reported below is one T cell receptor (beta chain). Its antigen has not been determined. No much larger clone exists at a distance of one base, and base qualities are not known. Library preparation employed the immunoSEQ multiplex PCR assay. The clones in this table, taken by TCRdb from immuneACCESS, are in-frame only. Not every clone is retained; where verified, under half of the shortfall comes from an unresolved V gene, and the cause of the rest is unknown. This sample gives roughly 41,000 clones in total; roughly 91% of them show up just once. The ten largest clones take up 6% to 7.5% of the sample. This entry comes from a study of T cell changes during pregnancy in multiple sclerosis (dated by TCRdb to the late 2010s). With respect to the entire study: Changes in the T cell repertoire over the course of pregnancy were examined in this study in women with multiple sclerosis.

From its cysteine to its phenylalanine, the CDR3 spans 16 amino acids. CDR3 DNA only is kept here, 48 bases in frame from base 1. V and J are trimmed by 4 bases and 3 bases, and the gene matches miss 13 bases of the junction. CDR1 and CDR2 (SGHNT, YYREEE) derive from the germline V gene (reference sequence). The sequence was obtained from a female donor with multiple sclerosis, enrolled in a pregnancy study. The sequences come from CD8+ T cells from peripheral blood mononuclear cells, collected in the third trimester of pregnancy. This chain is built from TRBV5-4 and TRBJ2-7; the junction holds 7 bases that match TRBD1. The DNA sequence is given as TGTGCCAGCAGCCCCGGTGGACAGGAATCCTTCTACGAGCAGTACTTC. This yields the protein CASSPGGQESFYEQYF.